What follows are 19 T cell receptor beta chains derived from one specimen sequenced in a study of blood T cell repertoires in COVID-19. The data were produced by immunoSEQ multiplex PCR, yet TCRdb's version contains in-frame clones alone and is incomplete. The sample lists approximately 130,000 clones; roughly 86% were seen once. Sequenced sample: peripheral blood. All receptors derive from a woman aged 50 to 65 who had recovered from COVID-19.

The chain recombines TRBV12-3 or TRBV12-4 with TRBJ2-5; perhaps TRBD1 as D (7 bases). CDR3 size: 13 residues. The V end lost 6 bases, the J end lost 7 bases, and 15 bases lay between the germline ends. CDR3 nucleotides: TGTGCCAGCAGCCAGGGGGGCGCGGGGACCCAGTACTTC. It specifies CASSQGGAGTQYF.

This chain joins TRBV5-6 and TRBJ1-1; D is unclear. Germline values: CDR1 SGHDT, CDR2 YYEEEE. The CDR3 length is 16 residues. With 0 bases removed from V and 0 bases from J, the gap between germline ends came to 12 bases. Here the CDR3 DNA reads TGTGCCAGCAGCTTGGATGGTCTTACGGTGAACACTGAAGCTTTCTTT. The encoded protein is CASSLDGLTVNTEAFF.

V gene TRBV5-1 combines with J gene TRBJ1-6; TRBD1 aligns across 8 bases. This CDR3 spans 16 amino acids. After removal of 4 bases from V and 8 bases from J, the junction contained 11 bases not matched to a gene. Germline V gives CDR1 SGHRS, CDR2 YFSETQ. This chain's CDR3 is CASSRGTGSSDSPLHF. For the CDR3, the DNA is TGCGCCAGCAGCAGAGGGACAGGTAGTAGTGATTCACCCCTCCACTTT.

The CDR3, as DNA: TGTGCCAGCAGCCGTAAGGGGGACAGAGAAGAGACCCAGTACTTC. This sequence encodes CASSRKGDREETQYF. The V gene is TRBV9, the J gene TRBJ2-5; 7 nucleotides line up with TRBD1. This CDR3 spans 15 amino acids. With V trimmed by 4 bases and J by 3 bases, 9 bases remained unmatched. CDR1 SGDLS and CDR2 YYNGEE come from the germline V gene.

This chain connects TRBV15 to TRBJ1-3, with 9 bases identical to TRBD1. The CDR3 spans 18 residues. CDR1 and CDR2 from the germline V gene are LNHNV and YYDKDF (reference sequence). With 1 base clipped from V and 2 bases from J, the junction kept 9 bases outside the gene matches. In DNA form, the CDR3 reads TGTGCCACCAGCAGAGTTGGCAGGACAGGGGTGGCTGGAAACACCATATATTTT. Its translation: CATSRVGRTGVAGNTIYF.

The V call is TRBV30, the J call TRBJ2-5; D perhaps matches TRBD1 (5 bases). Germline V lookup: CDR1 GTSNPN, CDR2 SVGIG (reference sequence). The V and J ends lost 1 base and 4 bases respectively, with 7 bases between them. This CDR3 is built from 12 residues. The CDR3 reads CAWSEGRETQYF. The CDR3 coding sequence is TGTGCCTGGAGTGAGGGGCGAGAGACCCAGTACTTC.

CDR3 bases: TGTGCCAGCAGCTTAGCTAGCGGGGTACCAAATTACAATGAGCAGTTCTTC. Its translation is CASSLASGVPNYNEQFF. V and J are TRBV11-2 and TRBJ2-1; TRBD2 aligns across 9 bases. V dropped 1 base and J dropped 4; count of bases not matched to a gene: 8. The CDR3 is 17 amino acids. Germline V gene data show CDR1 as SGHAT and CDR2 as FQNNGV.

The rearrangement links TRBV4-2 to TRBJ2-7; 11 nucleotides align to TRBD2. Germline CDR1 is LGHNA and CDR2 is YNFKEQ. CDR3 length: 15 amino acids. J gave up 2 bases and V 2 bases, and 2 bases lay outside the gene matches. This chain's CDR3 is CASSQRLAGPYEQYF. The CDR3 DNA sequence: TGTGCCAGCAGCCAAAGACTAGCGGGGCCCTACGAGCAGTACTTC.

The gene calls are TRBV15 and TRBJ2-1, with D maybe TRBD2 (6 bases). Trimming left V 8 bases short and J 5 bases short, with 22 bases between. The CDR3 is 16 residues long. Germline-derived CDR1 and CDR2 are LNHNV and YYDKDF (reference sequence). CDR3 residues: CATGSEEGLVNNEQFF. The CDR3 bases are TGTGCCACCGGATCAGAGGAGGGACTCGTCAACAATGAGCAGTTCTTC.

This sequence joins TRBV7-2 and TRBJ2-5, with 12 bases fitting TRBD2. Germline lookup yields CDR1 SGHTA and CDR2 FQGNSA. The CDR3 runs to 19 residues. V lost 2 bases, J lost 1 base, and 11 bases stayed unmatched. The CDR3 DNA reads TGTGCCAGCAGCTTACGCCCCCAGCTAGCGGGAGGGCGCCAAGAGACCCAGTACTTC. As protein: CASSLRPQLAGGRQETQYF.

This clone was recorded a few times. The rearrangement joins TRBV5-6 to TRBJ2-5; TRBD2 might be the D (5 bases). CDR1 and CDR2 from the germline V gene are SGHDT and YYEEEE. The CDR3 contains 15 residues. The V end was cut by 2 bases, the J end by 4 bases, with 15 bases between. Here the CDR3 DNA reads TGTGCCAGCAGCTTTCGATTGGCGGGTTCAGAGACCCAGTACTTC. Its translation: CASSFRLAGSETQYF. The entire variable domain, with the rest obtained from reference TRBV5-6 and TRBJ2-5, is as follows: DAGVTQSPTHLIKTRGQQVTLRCSPKSGHDTVSWYQQALGQGPQFIFQYYEEEERQRGNFPDRFSGHQFPNYSSELNVNALLLGDSALYLCASSFRLAGSETQYFGPGTRLLVL.

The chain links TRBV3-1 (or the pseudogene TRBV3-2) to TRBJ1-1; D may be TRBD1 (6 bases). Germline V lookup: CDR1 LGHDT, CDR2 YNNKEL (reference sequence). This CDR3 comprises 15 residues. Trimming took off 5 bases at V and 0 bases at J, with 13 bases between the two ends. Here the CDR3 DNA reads TGTGCCAGCAGCACTCGGGACACACTGAACACTGAAGCTTTCTTT. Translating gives CASSTRDTLNTEAFF.

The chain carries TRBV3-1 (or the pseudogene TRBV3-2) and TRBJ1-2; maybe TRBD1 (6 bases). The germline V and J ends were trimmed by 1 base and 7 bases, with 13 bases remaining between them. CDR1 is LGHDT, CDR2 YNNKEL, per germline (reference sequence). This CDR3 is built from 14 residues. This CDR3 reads CASSQAITGIGYTF. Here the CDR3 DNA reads TGTGCCAGCAGCCAAGCCATCACAGGGATTGGCTACACCTTC.

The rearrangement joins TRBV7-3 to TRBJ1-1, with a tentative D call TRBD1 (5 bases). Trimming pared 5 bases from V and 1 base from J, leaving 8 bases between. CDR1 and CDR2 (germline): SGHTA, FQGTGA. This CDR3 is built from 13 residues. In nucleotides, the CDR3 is TGTGCCAGCAGCGTTGACAGGAACACTGAAGCTTTCTTT. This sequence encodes CASSVDRNTEAFF.

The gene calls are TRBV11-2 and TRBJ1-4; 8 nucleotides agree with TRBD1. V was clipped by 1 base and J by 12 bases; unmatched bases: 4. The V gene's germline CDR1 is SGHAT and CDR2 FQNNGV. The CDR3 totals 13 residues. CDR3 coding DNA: TGTGCCAGCAGCTTAGGAACAGGGGGGGAACTGTTTTTT. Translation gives CASSLGTGGELFF.

The CDR3 DNA is TGCGCCAGCAGCACGAGATTTTCCCAGGGGGTAGAGACCCAGTACTTC. Amino acid sequence: CASSTRFSQGVETQYF. This chain uses TRBV5-1 with TRBJ2-5; 7 bases align to TRBD1. Germline V gene sequence: CDR1 SGHRS, CDR2 YFSETQ. J was trimmed by 4 bases and V by 4 bases; bases with no gene match: 13. CDR3 length equals 16 residues.

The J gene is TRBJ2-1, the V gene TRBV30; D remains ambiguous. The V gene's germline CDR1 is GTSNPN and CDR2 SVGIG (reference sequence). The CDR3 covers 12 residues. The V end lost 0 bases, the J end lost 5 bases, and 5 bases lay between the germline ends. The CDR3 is CAWSVQNNEQFF. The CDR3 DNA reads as TGTGCCTGGAGTGTCCAGAACAATGAGCAGTTCTTC.

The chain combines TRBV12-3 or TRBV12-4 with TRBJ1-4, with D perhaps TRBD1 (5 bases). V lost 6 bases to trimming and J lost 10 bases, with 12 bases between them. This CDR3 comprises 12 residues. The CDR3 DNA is TGTGCCAGCAGGCCCCGGAGGGGAAAACTGTTTTTT. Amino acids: CASRPRRGKLFF.

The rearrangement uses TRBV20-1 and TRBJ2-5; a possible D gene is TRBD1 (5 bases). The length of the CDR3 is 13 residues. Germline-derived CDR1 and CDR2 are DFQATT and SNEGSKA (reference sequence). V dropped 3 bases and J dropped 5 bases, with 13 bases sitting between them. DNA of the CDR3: TGCAGTGCTAGTGTGGCAGGGTATGAGACCCAGTACTTC. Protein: CSASVAGYETQYF.